A single sample gave rise to the 18 T cell receptor beta chains below, sequenced in a study of cytomegalovirus exposure and HLA in healthy donors. This PCR relied on a set of 60 Vbeta primers and 13 Jbeta primers. Clones were read by immunoSEQ multiplex PCR, and TCRdb kept only the in-frame ones, dropping some. This table holds roughly 57,000 clones. The sample consisted of PBMCs. The receptors here all came from a young man in good health and CMV-seropositive.

The chain is built from TRBV12-1 and TRBJ2-5; the table's D call, TRBD2, has no DNA check behind it. TRBJ2-7 explains the end of the DNA better; the J call may be wrong. TRBV12-1 is an annotated pseudogene. The CDR3 contains 16 residues. CDR3 region: CASSVDLAEAVDEQYF. The CDR3 nucleotides are TGTGCCAGCAGCGTTGACCTAGCGGAGGCCGTAGACGAGCAGTACTTC.

V and J are TRBV13 and TRBJ2-1; 7 nucleotides match TRBD1. This CDR3 contains 13 residues. Germline loops: CDR1 PRHDT, CDR2 FYEKMQ (reference sequence). Trimming at V came to 0 bases and at J to 11 bases, leaving 4 bases not matched to a gene. CDR3 amino acids: CASSLGKGQKQFF. The CDR3 DNA sequence: TGTGCCAGCAGCTTAGGCAAGGGACAGAAGCAGTTCTTC.

This chain connects TRBV15 to TRBJ2-7; tentative D call: TRBD2 (6 bases). The ends were cut back, 3 bases at V and 6 bases at J, with 18 bases in the middle. Germline V lookup: CDR1 LNHNV, CDR2 YYDKDF (reference sequence). CDR3 length: 15 amino acids. This CDR3 reads CATSSGQGGIGEQYF. CDR3 nucleotide sequence: TGTGCCACCAGCAGTGGGCAGGGCGGGATTGGCGAGCAGTACTTC.

This chain uses TRBV11-2 with TRBJ2-1; D might be TRBD2 (5 bases). CDR3 length equals 15 residues. The V and J ends lost 1 base and 0 bases respectively, with 7 bases between them. The germline gives CDR1 SGHAT, CDR2 FQNNGV. The CDR3 DNA reads TGTGCCAGCAGCTTAGGAGGGAGCTCCTACAATGAGCAGTTCTTC. This gives the protein CASSLGGSSYNEQFF. Combining the CDR3 with reference TRBV11-2 and TRBJ2-1 gives the whole variable domain EAGVAQSPRYKIIEKRQSVAFWCNPISGHATLYWYQQILGQGPKLLIQFQNNGVVDDSQLPKDRFSAERLKGVDSTLKIQPAKLEDSAVYLCASSLGGSSYNEQFFGPGTRLTVL.

The chain joins TRBV7-8 to TRBJ1-4; a weak D match, TRBD1 (6 bases). Germline V lookup: CDR1 SGHVS, CDR2 FQNEAQ. This CDR3 is 12 amino acids long. Trimming took off 8 bases at V and 5 bases at J, with 9 bases between the two ends. CDR3: CASEGGNEKLFF. DNA of the CDR3: TGTGCCAGCGAGGGGGGGAATGAAAAACTGTTTTTT.

The J gene is TRBJ2-1, the V gene TRBV10-3, with 8 positions matching TRBD2. V shed 1 base and J 0 bases; nucleotides not matched to a gene: 11. Looked up from germline, CDR1 is ENHRY and CDR2 is SYGVKD. CDR3 length: 19 amino acids. The CDR3 bases are TGTGCCATCAGTGAGTGGGGTATAAGCGGGAGTGGCTCCTACAATGAGCAGTTCTTC. Its translation is CAISEWGISGSGSYNEQFF.

The chain has TRBV7-9 and TRBJ2-5; 7 nucleotides agree with TRBD1. The germline V gene encodes CDR1 SEHNR and CDR2 FQNEAQ (reference sequence). The CDR3 extends over 12 amino acids. Trimming took 2 bases from V and 12 from J; bases not matched to a gene: 6. The CDR3 bases are TGTGCCAGCAGCTTACAGCCGGGACAGAAGTACTTC. Its protein product is CASSLQPGQKYF.

This sequence joins TRBV14 and TRBJ2-1; 13 bases map to TRBD2. The CDR3 totals 15 residues. The germline V gene has CDR1 SGHDN and CDR2 FVKESK. J was trimmed by 7 bases and V by 4 bases; bases with no gene match: 4. The CDR3, as DNA: TGTGCCAGCAGCCGGGGACTAGCGGGATTTAATGAGCAGTTCTTC. Encoded protein: CASSRGLAGFNEQFF.

CDR3 amino acids: CASSLYGGSYEQYF. The CDR3, as DNA: TGTGCCAGCAGTTTATATGGCGGCTCCTACGAGCAGTACTTC. The gene calls are TRBV28 and TRBJ2-7; D ambiguous. The CDR3 loop spans 14 amino acids. Germline V CDR1 and CDR2: MDHEN, SYDVKM. V lost 1 base and J lost 0, with 7 bases in between. Combining the CDR3 with reference TRBV28 and TRBJ2-7 gives the whole variable domain DVKVTQSSRYLVKRTGEKVFLECVQDMDHENMFWYRQDPGLGLRLIYFSYDVKMKEKGDIPEGYSVSREKKERFSLILESASTNQTSMYLCASSLYGGSYEQYFGPGTRLTVT.

The V and J genes are TRBV11-2 and TRBJ2-7; TRBD2 matches 11 bases. Germline assignment: CDR1 SGHAT and CDR2 FQNNGV. After removal of 5 bases from V and 3 bases from J, the junction contained 6 bases not matched to a gene. This CDR3 contains 15 residues. The CDR3, as DNA: TGTGCCAGCAGCGCCATTCTAGCGGGAGGCTACGAGCAGTACTTC. It encodes CASSAILAGGYEQYF.

V and J are TRBV19 and TRBJ1-5; maybe TRBD1 (5 bases). The V gene's germline CDR1 is LNHDA and CDR2 SQIVND (reference sequence). V was pared by 7 bases and J by 0 bases, with 10 bases between. The CDR3 extends over 14 amino acids. Written as DNA, the CDR3 is TGTGCCAGTAATCGACAGAATAGCAATCAGCCCCAGCATTTT. It is translated as CASNRQNSNQPQHF.

The gene calls are TRBV2 and TRBJ1-4, with 7 bases aligning to TRBD1. Germline values: CDR1 SNHLY, CDR2 FYNNEI. This CDR3 is built from 14 residues. The V segment lost 6 bases and the J segment 8 bases; nucleotides outside the gene matches: 9. CDR3 residues: CASSLRQGGEKLFF. The CDR3 nucleotides are TGTGCCAGCAGCCTTAGACAGGGTGGAGAAAAACTGTTTTTT.

The chain carries TRBV6-5 and TRBJ2-1; 8 nucleotides line up with TRBD1. CDR1 is MNHEY and CDR2 is SVGAGI in the germline V gene. The CDR3 has 16 residues. Trimming took 4 bases from V and 1 from J; bases not matched to a gene: 6. This CDR3 is CASSSFRDRSYNEQFF. For the CDR3, the DNA is TGTGCCAGCAGTTCTTTCCGGGACAGGTCCTACAATGAGCAGTTCTTC.

The chain links TRBV30 to TRBJ2-3; 7 bases are shared with TRBD2. Trimming took 2 bases from V and 5 from J; bases not matched to a gene: 10. Germline V gene data show CDR1 as GTSNPN and CDR2 as SVGIG (reference sequence). CDR3 length: 15 amino acids. The CDR3 region is CAWSWGEGRQDTQYF. The CDR3 nucleotides are TGTGCCTGGAGTTGGGGGGAGGGCCGGCAAGATACGCAGTATTTT.

The chain has TRBV27 and TRBJ2-7; TRBD1 matches 8 bases. This CDR3 has 15 residues. Germline trimming cut 5 bases from V and 3 bases from J; bases unmatched to any gene: 9. Germline lookup yields CDR1 MNHEY and CDR2 SMNVEV (reference sequence). The chain's CDR3 is CASSTRQGKVYEQYF. In DNA form, the CDR3 reads TGTGCCAGCAGTACGAGACAGGGGAAAGTCTACGAGCAGTACTTC.

The chain's CDR3 is CASSQKGREETQYF. CDR3 bases: TGCGCCAGCAGCCAAAAAGGGAGGGAAGAGACCCAGTACTTC. The V call is TRBV4-1, the J call TRBJ2-5; TRBD2 matches 7 bases. The germline gives CDR1 MGHRA, CDR2 YSYEKL. The J segment lost 3 bases and the V segment lost 2 bases, leaving 3 bases of the junction unmatched. The CDR3 has 14 amino acids.

The chain is built from TRBV7-9 and TRBJ1-5, with D perhaps TRBD1 (5 bases). CDR3 size: 16 residues. V was pared by 4 bases and J by 3 bases, with 16 bases between. CDR1 is SEHNR, CDR2 FQNEAQ, per germline (reference sequence). The CDR3 loop is CASSWHLTGFNQPQHF. The CDR3 region has the DNA TGTGCCAGCAGCTGGCACCTAACAGGATTCAATCAGCCCCAGCATTTT.

This rearrangement joins TRBV27 to TRBJ2-5; no definite D call. Germline assignment: CDR1 MNHEY and CDR2 SMNVEV (reference sequence). The V gene lost 3 bases and the J gene lost 0 bases, with 17 bases spanning the gap. CDR3 length: 17 residues. The CDR3 nucleotides read TGTGCCAGCAGTTTCGTCCCCTCACTTACCCACCAAGAGACCCAGTACTTC. Its protein is CASSFVPSLTHQETQYF.